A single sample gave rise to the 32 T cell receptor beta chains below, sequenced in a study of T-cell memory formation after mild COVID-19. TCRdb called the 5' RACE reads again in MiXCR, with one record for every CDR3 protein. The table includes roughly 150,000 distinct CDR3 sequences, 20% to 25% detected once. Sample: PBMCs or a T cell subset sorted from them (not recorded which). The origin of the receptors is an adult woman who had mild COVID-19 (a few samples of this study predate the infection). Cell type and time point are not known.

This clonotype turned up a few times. The CDR3 DNA reads TGTGCCAGCAGTTACCCGGGACAGACCTACGAGCAGTACTTC. The encoded protein is CASSYPGQTYEQYF. The V call is TRBV6-6, the J call TRBJ2-7, with TRBD1 matching over 7 bases. The CDR3 has 14 amino acids. Germline CDR1 and CDR2: MNHNY and SVGAGI (reference sequence). J lost 2 bases, V lost 2 bases, and 3 bases had no gene match.

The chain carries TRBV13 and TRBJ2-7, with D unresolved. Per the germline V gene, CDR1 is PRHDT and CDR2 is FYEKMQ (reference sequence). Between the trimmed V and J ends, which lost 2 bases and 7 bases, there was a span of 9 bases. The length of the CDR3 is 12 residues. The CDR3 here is CASSLHSQEQYF. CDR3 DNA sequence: TGTGCCAGCAGCTTACATAGTCAAGAGCAGTACTTC.

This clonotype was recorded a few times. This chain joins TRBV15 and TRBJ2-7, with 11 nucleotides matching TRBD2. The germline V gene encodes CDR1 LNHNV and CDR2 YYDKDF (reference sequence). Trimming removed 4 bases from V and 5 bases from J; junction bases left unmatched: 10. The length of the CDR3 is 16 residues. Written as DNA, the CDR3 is TGTGCCACCAGCACCCACCTAGCGGGAGGTTTGGACGAGCAGTACTTC. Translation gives CATSTHLAGGLDEQYF. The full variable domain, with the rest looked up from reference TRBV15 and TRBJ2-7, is DAMVIQNPRYQVTQFGKPVTLSCSQTLNHNVMYWYQQKSSQAPKLLFHYYDKDFNNEADTPDNFQSRRPNTSFCFLDIRSPGLGDTAMYLCATSTHLAGGLDEQYFGPGTRLTVT.

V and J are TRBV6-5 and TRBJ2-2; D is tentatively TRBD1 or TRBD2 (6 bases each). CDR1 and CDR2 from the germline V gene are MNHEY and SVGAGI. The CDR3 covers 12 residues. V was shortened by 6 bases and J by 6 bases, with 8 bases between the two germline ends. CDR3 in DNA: TGTGCCAGCAGAGGGGGGTCCGGGGAGCTGTTTTTT. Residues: CASRGGSGELFF.

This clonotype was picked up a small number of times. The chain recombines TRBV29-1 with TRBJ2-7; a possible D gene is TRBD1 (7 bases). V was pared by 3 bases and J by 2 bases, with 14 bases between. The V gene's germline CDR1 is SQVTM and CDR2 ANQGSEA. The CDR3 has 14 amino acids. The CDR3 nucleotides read TGCAGCGTTGAGGGGCAGGGGGAGGCCTACGAGCAGTACTTC. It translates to CSVEGQGEAYEQYF.

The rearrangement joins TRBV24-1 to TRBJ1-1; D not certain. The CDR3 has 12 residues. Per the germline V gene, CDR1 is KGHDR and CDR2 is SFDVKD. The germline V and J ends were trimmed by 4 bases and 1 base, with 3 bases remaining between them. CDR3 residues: CATSEGNTEAFF. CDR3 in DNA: TGTGCCACCAGTGAGGGGAACACTGAAGCTTTCTTT.

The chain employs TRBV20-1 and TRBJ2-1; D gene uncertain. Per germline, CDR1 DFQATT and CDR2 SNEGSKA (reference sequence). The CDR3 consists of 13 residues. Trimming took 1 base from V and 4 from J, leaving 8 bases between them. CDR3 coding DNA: TGCAGTGCTAGAGGACGGAATTACAATGAGCAGTTCTTC. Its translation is CSARGRNYNEQFF.

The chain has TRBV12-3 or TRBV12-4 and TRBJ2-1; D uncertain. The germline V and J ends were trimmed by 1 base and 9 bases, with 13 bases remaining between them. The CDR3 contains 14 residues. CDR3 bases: TGTGCCAGCAGTTTAGGGGTTCGTAAGGGTGAGCAGTTCTTC. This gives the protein CASSLGVRKGEQFF.

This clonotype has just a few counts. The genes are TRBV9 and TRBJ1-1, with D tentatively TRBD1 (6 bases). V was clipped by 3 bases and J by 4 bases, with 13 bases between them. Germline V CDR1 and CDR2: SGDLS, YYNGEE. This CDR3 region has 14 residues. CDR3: CASSAGGAGTEAFF. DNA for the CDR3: TGTGCCAGCAGCGCCGGGGGCGCGGGCACTGAAGCTTTCTTT.

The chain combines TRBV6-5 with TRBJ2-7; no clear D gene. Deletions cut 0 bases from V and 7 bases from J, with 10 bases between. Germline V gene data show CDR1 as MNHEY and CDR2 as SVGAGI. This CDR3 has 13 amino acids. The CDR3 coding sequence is TGTGCCAGCAGTTACTCGGAAGATCAAGAGCAGTACTTC. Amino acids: CASSYSEDQEQYF.

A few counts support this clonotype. The CDR3 DNA reads as TGTGCCAGCAGTTACCTTTGGACTAGCGGGAGCACAGATACGCAGTATTTT. Translated, it gives CASSYLWTSGSTDTQYF. This rearrangement joins TRBV6-2 or TRBV6-3 to TRBJ2-3; 11 nucleotides line up with TRBD2. The length of the CDR3 is 17 residues. V trimming: 2 bases; J trimming: 0 bases; junction bases outside the gene matches: 4. Germline V gene data show CDR1 as MNHEY and CDR2 as SVGEGT.

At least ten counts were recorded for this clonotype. Here the CDR3 reads CASSLGQGRDEQYF. Written as DNA, the CDR3 is TGCGCCAGCAGCCTAGGACAGGGTCGGGACGAGCAGTACTTC. The J gene is TRBJ2-7, the V gene TRBV5-1, with TRBD1 matching over 8 bases. The CDR3 has 14 residues. V lost 4 bases to trimming and J lost 5 bases; unmatched junction nucleotides: 8. The germline gives CDR1 SGHRS, CDR2 YFSETQ.

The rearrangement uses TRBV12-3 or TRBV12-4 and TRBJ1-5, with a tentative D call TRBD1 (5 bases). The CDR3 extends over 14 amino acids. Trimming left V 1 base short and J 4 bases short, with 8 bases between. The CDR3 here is CASSLGTQNQPQHF. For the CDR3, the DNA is TGTGCCAGCAGTTTAGGGACACAAAATCAGCCCCAGCATTTT.

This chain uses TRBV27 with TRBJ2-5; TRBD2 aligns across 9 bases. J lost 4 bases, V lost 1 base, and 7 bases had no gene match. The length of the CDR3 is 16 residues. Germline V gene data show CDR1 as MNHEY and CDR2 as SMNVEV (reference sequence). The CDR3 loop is CASSLYYGGRGETQYF. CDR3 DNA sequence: TGTGCCAGCAGTTTATATTACGGCGGGAGGGGAGAGACCCAGTACTTC.

CDR3 nucleotide sequence: TGTGCCAGCAGCCAGCGGACAGGGGGCACAGATACGCAGTATTTT. This sequence encodes CASSQRTGGTDTQYF. This chain links TRBV7-8 with TRBJ2-3, with 9 bases aligning to TRBD1. Germline V gives CDR1 SGHVS, CDR2 FQNEAQ. The V gene end was trimmed by 5 bases and the J gene end by 1 base; junction bases not matched to a gene: 4. There are 15 residues in the CDR3.

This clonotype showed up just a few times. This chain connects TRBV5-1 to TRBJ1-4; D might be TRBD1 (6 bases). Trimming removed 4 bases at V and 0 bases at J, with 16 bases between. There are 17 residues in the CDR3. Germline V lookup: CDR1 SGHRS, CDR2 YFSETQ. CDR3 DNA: TGCGCCAGCAGCCGCCCTCGACAGGATGCAACTAATGAAAAACTGTTTTTT. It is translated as CASSRPRQDATNEKLFF.

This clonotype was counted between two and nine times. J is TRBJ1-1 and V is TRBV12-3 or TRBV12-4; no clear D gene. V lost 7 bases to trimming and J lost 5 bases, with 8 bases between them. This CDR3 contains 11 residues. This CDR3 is CASTRSTEAFF. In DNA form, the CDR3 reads TGTGCCAGCACGAGAAGTACTGAAGCTTTCTTT.

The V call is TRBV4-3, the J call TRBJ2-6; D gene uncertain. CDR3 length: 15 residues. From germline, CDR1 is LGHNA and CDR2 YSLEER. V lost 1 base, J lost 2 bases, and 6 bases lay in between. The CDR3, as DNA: TGCGCCAGCAGCCAAGTAGCTCCTGGGGCCAACGTCCTGACTTTC. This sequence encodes CASSQVAPGANVLTF.

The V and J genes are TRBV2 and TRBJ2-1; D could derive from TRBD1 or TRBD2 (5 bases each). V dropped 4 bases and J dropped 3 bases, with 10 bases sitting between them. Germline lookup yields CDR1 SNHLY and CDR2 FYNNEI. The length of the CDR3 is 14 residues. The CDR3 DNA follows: TGTGCCAGCAGTGCCCCGGGACGCTACAATGAGCAGTTCTTC. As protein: CASSAPGRYNEQFF.

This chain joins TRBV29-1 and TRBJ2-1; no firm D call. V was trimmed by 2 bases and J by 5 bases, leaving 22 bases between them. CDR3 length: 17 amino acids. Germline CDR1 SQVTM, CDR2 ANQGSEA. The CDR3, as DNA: TGCAGCGTTGAAAAGTTCGGGCTGGGCAAAGCCGACAATGAGCAGTTCTTC. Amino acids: CSVEKFGLGKADNEQFF.

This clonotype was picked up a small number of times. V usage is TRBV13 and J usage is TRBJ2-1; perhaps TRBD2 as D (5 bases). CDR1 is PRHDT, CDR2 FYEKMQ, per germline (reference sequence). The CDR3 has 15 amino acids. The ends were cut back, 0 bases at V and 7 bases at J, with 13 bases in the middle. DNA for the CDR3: TGTGCCAGCAGCTTAGGCGGGGTAGGCCGGAATGAGCAGTTCTTC. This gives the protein CASSLGGVGRNEQFF.

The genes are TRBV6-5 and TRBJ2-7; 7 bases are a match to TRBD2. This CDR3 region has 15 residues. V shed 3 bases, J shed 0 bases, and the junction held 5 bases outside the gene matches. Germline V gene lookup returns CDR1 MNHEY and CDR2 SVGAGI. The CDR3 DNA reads TGTGCCAGCAGTTATGGGGGGGGGTACTCCTACGAGCAGTACTTC. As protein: CASSYGGGYSYEQYF.

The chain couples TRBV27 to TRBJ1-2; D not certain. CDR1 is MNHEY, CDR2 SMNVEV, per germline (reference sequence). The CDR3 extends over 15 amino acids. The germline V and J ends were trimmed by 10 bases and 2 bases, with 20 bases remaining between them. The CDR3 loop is CANRSSQGRNYGYTF. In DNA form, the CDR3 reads TGTGCCAACCGTTCCTCCCAAGGGAGAAACTATGGCTACACCTTC.

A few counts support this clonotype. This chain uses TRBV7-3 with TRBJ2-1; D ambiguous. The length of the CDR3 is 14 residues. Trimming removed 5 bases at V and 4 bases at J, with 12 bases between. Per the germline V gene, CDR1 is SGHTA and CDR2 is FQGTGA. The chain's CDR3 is CASSLLTGYNEQFF. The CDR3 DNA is TGTGCCAGCAGCCTCCTGACGGGTTACAATGAGCAGTTCTTC.

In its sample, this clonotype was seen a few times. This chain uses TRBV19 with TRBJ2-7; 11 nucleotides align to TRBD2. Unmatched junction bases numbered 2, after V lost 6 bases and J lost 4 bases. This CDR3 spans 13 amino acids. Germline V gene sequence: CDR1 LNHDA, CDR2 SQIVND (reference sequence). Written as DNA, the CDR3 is TGTGCCAGTAGCGGGACTAGCGGTTACGAGCAGTACTTC. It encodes CASSGTSGYEQYF.

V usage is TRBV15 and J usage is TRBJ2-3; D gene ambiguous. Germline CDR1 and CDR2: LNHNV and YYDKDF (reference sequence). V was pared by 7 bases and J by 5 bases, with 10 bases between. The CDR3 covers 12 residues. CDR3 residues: CATKGGGDTQYF. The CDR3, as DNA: TGTGCCACCAAGGGCGGCGGAGATACGCAGTATTTT.

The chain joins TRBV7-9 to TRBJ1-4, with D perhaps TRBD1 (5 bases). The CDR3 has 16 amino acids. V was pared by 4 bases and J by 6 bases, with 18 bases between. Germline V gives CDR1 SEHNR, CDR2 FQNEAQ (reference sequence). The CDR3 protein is CASSSRGTPRDEKLFF. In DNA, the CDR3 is TGTGCCAGCAGCTCCCGAGGAACCCCCAGGGATGAAAAACTGTTTTTT.

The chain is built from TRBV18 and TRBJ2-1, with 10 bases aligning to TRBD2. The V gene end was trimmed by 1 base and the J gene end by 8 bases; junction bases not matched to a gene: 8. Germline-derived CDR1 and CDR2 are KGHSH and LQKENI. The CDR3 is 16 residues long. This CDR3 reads CASSPQASLAGDEQFF. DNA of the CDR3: TGTGCCAGCTCACCACAGGCCTCGCTAGCGGGAGATGAGCAGTTCTTC.

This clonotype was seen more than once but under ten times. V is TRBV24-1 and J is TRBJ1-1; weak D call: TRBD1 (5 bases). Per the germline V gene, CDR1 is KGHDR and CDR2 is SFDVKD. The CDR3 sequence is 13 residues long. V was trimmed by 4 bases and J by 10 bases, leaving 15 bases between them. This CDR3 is CATSDGGGRVAFF. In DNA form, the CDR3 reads TGTGCCACCAGTGACGGGGGAGGAAGGGTAGCTTTCTTT.

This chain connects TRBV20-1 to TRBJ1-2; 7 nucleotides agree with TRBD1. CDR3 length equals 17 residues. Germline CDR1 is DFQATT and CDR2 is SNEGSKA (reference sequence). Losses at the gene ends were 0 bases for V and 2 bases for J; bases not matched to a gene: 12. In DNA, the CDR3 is TGCAGTGCTAGAGACCCCGGGACAGAGGATTCGAACTATGGCTACACCTTC. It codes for CSARDPGTEDSNYGYTF.

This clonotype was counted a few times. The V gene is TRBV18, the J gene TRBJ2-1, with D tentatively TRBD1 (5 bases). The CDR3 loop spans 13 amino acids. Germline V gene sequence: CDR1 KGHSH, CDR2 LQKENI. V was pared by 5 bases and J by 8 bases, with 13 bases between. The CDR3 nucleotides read TGTGCCAGCTCAAGGGGCCCGCTCGATGAGCAGTTCTTC. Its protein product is CASSRGPLDEQFF.

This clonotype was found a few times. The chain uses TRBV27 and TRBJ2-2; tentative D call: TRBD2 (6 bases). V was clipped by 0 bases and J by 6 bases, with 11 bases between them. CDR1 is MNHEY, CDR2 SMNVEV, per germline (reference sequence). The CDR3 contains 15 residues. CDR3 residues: CASSLSQGGSGELFF. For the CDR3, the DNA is TGTGCCAGCAGTTTATCGCAGGGAGGATCCGGGGAGCTGTTTTTT.